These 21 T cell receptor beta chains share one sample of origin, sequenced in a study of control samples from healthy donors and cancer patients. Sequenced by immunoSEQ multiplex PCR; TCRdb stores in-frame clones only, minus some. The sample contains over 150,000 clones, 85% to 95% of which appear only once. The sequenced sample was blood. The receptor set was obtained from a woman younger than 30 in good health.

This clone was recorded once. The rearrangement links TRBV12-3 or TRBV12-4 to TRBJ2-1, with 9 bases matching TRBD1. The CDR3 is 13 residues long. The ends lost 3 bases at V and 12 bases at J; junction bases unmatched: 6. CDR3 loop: CASSFPGQGGQFF. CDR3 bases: TGTGCCAGCAGTTTCCCGGGACAGGGTGGGCAGTTCTTC.

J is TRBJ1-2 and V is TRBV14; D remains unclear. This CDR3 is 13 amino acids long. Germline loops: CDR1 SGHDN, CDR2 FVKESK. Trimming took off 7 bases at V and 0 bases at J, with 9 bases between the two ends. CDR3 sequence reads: CASTRISNYGYTF. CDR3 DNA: TGTGCCAGCACCAGGATTTCTAACTATGGCTACACCTTC.

DNA for the CDR3: TGTGCCAGCACCTCCTACGGGGCGGGAAACTATGGCTACACCTTC. Its translation is CASTSYGAGNYGYTF. The rearrangement joins TRBV6-5 to TRBJ1-2; tentative D call: TRBD1 (5 bases). CDR1 MNHEY and CDR2 SVGAGI come from the germline V gene. Trimming took off 7 bases at V and 2 bases at J, with 17 bases between the two ends. CDR3 length equals 15 residues.

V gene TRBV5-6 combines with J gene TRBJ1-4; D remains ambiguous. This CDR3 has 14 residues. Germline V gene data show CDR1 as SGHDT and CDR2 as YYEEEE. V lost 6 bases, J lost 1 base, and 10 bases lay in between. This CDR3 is CASKGARTNEKLFF. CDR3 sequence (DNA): TGTGCCAGCAAAGGAGCCAGAACTAATGAAAAACTGTTTTTT.

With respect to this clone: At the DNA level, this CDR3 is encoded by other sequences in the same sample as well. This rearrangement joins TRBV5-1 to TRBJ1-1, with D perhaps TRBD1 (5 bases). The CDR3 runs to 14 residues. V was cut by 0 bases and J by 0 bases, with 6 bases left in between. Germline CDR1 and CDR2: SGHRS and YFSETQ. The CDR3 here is CASSLGQMNTEAFF. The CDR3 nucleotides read TGCGCCAGCAGCTTGGGACAGATGAACACTGAAGCTTTCTTT.

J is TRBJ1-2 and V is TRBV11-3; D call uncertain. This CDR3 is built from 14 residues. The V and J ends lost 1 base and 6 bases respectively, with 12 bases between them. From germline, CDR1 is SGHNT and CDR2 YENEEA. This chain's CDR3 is CASSLGAYSNGYTF. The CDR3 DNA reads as TGTGCCAGCAGCTTAGGGGCTTACAGTAATGGCTACACCTTC.

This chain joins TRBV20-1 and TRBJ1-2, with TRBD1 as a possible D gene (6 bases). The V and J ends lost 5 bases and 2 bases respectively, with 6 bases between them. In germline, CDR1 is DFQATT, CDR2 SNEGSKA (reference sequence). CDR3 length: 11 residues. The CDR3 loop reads CSADRNYGYTF. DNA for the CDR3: TGCAGTGCTGACAGGAACTATGGCTACACCTTC.

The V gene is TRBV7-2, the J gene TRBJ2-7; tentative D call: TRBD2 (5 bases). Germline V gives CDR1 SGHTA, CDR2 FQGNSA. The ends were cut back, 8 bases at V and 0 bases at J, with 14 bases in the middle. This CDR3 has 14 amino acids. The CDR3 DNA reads TGTGCCAGCTCCTCCGGGGTCAGCTCCTACGAGCAGTACTTC. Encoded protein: CASSSGVSSYEQYF.

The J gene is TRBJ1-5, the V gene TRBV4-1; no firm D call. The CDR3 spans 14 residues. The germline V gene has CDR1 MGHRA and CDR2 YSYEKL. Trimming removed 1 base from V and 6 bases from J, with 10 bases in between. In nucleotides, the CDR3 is TGCGCCAGCAGCCAAGCCCCCACCATTCAGCCCCAGCATTTT. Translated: CASSQAPTIQPQHF.

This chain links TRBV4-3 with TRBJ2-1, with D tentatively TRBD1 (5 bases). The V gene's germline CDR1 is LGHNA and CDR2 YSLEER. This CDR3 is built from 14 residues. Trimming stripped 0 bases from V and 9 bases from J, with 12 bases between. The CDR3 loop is CASSQDFGATEQFF. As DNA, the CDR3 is TGCGCCAGCAGCCAAGATTTTGGGGCCACTGAGCAGTTCTTC.

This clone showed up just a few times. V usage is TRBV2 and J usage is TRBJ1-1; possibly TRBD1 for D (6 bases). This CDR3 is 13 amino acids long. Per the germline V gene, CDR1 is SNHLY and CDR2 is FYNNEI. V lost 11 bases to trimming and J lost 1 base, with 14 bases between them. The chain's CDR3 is CASRGNRNTEAFF. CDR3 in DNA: TGTGCCTCCAGGGGAAACAGGAACACTGAAGCTTTCTTT.

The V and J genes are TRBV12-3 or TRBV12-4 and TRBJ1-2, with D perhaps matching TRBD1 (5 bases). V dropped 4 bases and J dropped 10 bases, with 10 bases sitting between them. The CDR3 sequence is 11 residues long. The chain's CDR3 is CASSSRGVYTF. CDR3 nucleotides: TGTGCCAGCAGTTCCCGGGGCGTCTACACCTTC.

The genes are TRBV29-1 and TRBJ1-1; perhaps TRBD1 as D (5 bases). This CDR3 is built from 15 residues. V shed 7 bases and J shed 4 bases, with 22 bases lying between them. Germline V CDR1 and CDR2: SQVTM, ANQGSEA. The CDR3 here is CSAHGGGVYSTEAFF. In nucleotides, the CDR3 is TGCAGCGCCCACGGCGGGGGAGTATATAGCACTGAAGCTTTCTTT. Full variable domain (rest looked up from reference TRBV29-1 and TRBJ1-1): SAVISQKPSRDICQRGTSLTIQCQVDSQVTMMFWYRQQPGQSLTLIATANQGSEATYESGFVIDKFPISRPNLTFSTLTVSNMSPEDSSIYLCSAHGGGVYSTEAFFGQGTRLTVV.

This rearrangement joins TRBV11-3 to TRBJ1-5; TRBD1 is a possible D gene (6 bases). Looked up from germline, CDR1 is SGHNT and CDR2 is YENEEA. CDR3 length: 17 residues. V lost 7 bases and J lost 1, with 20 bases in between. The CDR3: CASTSWGAEVSNQPQHF. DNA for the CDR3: TGTGCCAGCACCTCGTGGGGGGCCGAGGTAAGCAATCAGCCCCAGCATTTT.

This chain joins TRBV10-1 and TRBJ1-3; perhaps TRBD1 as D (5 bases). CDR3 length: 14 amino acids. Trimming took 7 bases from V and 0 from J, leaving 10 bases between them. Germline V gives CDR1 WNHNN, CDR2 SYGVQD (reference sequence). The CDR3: CASKDIGSGNTIYF. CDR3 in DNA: TGCGCCAGCAAGGACATAGGCTCTGGAAACACCATATATTTT.

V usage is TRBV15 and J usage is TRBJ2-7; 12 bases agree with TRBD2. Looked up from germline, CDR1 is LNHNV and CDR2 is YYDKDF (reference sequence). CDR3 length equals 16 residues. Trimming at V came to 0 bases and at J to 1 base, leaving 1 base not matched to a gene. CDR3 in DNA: TGTGCCACCAGCAGAGAAGGACTAGCGGGGTCCTACGAGCAGTACTTC. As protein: CATSREGLAGSYEQYF. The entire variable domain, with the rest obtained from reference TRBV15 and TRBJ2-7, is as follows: DAMVIQNPRYQVTQFGKPVTLSCSQTLNHNVMYWYQQKSSQAPKLLFHYYDKDFNNEADTPDNFQSRRPNTSFCFLDIRSPGLGDTAMYLCATSREGLAGSYEQYFGPGTRLTVT.

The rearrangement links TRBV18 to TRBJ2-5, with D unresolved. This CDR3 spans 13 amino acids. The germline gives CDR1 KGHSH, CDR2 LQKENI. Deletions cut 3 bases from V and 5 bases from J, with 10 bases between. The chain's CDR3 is CASSPSSEETQYF. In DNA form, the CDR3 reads TGTGCCAGCTCACCTTCGAGCGAGGAGACCCAGTACTTC.

CDR3 nucleotide sequence: TGTGCCAGCAGCCGACAGGGGGCCTATGGCTACACCTTC. This codes for CASSRQGAYGYTF. The chain carries TRBV6-5 and TRBJ1-2; 10 nucleotides line up with TRBD1. The CDR3 is 13 amino acids. With 6 bases clipped from V and 4 bases from J, the junction kept 2 bases outside the gene matches. Germline V gene lookup returns CDR1 MNHEY and CDR2 SVGAGI.

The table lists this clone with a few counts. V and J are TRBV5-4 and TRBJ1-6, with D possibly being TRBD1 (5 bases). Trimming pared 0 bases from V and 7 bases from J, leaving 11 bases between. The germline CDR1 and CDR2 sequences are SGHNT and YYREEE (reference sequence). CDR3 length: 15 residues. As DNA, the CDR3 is TGTGCCAGCAGCTTGGATTCGGGGGGGAATTCACCCCTCCACTTT. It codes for CASSLDSGGNSPLHF.

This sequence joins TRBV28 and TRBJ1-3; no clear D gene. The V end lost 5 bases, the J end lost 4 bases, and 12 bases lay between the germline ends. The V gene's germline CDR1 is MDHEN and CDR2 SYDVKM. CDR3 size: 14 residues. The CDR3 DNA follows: TGTGCCAGCAGTGCATCACTGTCGGGAAACACCATATATTTT. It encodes CASSASLSGNTIYF.

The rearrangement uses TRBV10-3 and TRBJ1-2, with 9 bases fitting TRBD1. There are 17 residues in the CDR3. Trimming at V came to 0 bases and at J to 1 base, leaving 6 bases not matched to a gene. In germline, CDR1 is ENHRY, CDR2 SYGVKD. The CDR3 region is CAISESTGGPYNYGYTF. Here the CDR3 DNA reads TGTGCCATCAGTGAGTCCACAGGGGGCCCTTATAACTATGGCTACACCTTC.